Given below is one T cell receptor beta chain in context. Using immunoSEQ multiplex PCR, the repertoire was profiled, and TCRdb retains in-frame clones only, with some absent. Of over 250,000 clones in the sample, approximately 86% were seen once. The data originate from a study of blood T cell repertoires in COVID-19. Across the study: Samples of COVID-19 (acute and convalescent) were obtained from the United States, Italy and Spain.

The CDR3 spans 14 residues. Unmatched junction bases numbered 3, after V lost 3 bases and J lost 5 bases. From germline, CDR1 is DFQATT and CDR2 SNEGSKA (reference sequence). The chain recombines TRBV20-1 with TRBJ2-1, with 11 bases identical to TRBD1. Sequencing was performed on PBMCs or T cells enriched from blood (not recorded which). The receptor comes from a woman younger than 45 who had recovered from COVID-19. CDR3 amino acids: CSASSGQGDNEQFF. For the CDR3, the DNA is TGCAGTGCTAGTTCGGGACAGGGGGACAATGAGCAGTTCTTC.